This T cell receptor beta chain was captured in a study of CD8+ T cells in alopecia areata. This clone was observed a few times. Germline-derived CDR1 and CDR2 are SGHRS and YFSETQ. This CDR3 comprises 14 residues. V lost 4 bases, J lost 0 bases, and 11 bases lay in between. Treatment denoted: oral pan-JAK inhibitor, 5-10 mg twice daily. Isolated RNA was reverse transcribed into cDNA used as the sequencing template. TCRdb's copy holds only in-frame clones and misses some; the assay was immunoSEQ multiplex PCR. The profile shows approximately 210,000 clones, 60% of them singletons. The sequencing here drew on CD4+ T cells sorted from blood, taken at week 24, from a patient treated with tofacitinib. The V and J genes are TRBV5-1 and TRBJ2-7; D gene uncertain. This receptor was identified in a human donor with alopecia areata. CDR3 sequence reads: CASSPLGHSYEQYF. In DNA form, the CDR3 reads TGCGCCAGCAGCCCCCTCGGCCACTCCTACGAGCAGTACTTC.